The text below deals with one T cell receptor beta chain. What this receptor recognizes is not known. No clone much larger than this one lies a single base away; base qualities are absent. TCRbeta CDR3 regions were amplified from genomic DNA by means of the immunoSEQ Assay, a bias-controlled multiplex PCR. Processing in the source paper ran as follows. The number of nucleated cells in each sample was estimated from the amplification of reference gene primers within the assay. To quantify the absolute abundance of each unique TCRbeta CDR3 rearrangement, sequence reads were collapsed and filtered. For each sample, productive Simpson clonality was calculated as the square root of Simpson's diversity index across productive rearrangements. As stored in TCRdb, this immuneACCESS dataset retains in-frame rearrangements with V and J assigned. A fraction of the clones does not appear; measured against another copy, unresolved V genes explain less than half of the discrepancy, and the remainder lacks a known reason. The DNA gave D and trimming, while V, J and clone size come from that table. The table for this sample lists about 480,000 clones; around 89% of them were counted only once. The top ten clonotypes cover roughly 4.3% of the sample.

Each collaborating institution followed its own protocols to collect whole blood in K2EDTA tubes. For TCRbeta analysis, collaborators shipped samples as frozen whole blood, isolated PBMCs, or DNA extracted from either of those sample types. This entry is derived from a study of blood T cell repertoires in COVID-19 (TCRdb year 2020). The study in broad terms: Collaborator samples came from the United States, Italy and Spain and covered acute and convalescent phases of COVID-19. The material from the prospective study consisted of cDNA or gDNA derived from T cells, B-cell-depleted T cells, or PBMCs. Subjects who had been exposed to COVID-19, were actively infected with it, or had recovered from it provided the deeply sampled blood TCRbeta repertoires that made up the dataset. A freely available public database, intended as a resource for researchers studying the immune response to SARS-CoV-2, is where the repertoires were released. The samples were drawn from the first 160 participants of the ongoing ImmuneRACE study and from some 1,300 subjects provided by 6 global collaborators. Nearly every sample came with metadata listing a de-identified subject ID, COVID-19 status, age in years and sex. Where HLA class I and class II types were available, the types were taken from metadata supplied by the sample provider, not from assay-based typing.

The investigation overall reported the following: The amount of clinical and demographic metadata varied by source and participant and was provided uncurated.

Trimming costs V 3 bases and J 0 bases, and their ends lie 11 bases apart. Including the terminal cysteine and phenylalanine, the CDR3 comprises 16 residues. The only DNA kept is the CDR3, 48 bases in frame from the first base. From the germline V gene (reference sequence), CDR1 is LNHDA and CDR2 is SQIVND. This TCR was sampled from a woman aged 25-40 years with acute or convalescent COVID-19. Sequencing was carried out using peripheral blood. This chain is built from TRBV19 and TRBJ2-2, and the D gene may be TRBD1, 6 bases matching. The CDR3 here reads CASSILGTTNTGELFF. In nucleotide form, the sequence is TGTGCCAGTAGTATCCTCGGGACAACGAACACCGGGGAGCTGTTTTTT.